This passage covers 26 T cell receptor beta chains from one sample sequenced in a study of blood T cells in healthy people across ages. Next came a second PCR, run for about 7 to 12 cycles, which used a sample-barcoded 5' primer along with a J-beta primer mix. TCRdb analysed the 5' RACE reads with MiXCR anew, one entry per CDR3 protein. Of roughly 1.6 million distinct CDR3 sequences in the sample, roughly 32% are singletons; the top ten hold 11%. Sequenced material: blood. These receptors were collected from a woman aged 25-40 years in good health.

This sequence joins TRBV5-1 and TRBJ1-1; 9 bases fit TRBD1. V lost 5 bases and J lost 5; bases outside the gene matches: 10. CDR1 SGHRS and CDR2 YFSETQ come from the germline V gene. The length of the CDR3 is 15 residues. DNA of the CDR3: TGCGCCAGCAGTTTACGGACAGGGGCTGAAACTGAAGCTTTCTTT. Amino acid sequence: CASSLRTGAETEAFF.

This clonotype has a count of ten or more. The rearrangement joins TRBV4-1 to TRBJ2-3; 8 nucleotides match TRBD2. Germline-derived CDR1 and CDR2 are MGHRA and YSYEKL. CDR3 length equals 16 residues. The trim removed 1 base at V and 5 bases at J, leaving 8 bases unmatched. CDR3 in amino acids: CASSQGSARGEDTQYF. As DNA, the CDR3 is TGCGCCAGCAGCCAAGGTTCTGCGCGGGGGGAAGATACGCAGTATTTT.

A few counts support this clonotype. The chain carries TRBV29-1 and TRBJ2-7, with D perhaps given as TRBD1 or TRBD2 (5 bases each). Deletions cut 3 bases from V and 1 base from J, with 13 bases between. Germline loops: CDR1 SQVTM, CDR2 ANQGSEA. This CDR3 contains 14 residues. DNA of the CDR3: TGCAGCGTTGAGGGGGATGGGGGTTCCTACGAGCAGTACTTC. It specifies CSVEGDGGSYEQYF.

This clonotype was seen a few times. This sequence joins TRBV25-1 and TRBJ2-7; a weak D match, TRBD1 (6 bases). The DNA end is more similar to TRBJ2-5, so the J call may be wrong. The CDR3 is made up of 15 amino acids. Germline V CDR1 and CDR2: MGHDK, SYGVNS. The CDR3 coding sequence is TGTGCCAGCAGTGCCGTTACAGGGAATCAAGAGACCCAGTACTTC. It translates to CASSAVTGNQETQYF.

This clonotype was counted a few times. The V call is TRBV29-1, the J call TRBJ2-3, with D uncertain. Trimming left V 0 bases short and J 4 bases short, with 11 bases between. This CDR3 has 14 residues. CDR1 is SQVTM, CDR2 ANQGSEA, per germline. The CDR3 bases are TGCAGCGTTGAAGACTCTCTAGTTCCAGATACGCAGTATTTT. Protein: CSVEDSLVPDTQYF.

Many counts were recorded for this clonotype. The genes are TRBV20-1 and TRBJ2-7, with a possible D match to TRBD1 (6 bases). Trimming took 2 bases from V and 4 from J, leaving 9 bases between them. From germline, CDR1 is DFQATT and CDR2 SNEGSKA (reference sequence). The CDR3 has 12 amino acids. CDR3 amino acids: CSARYRVYEQYF. The CDR3 nucleotides are TGCAGTGCTAGATACAGGGTGTACGAGCAGTACTTC.

This chain links TRBV29-1 with TRBJ2-7; 7 bases are a match to TRBD1. J was trimmed by 4 bases and V by 2 bases; bases with no gene match: 2. Germline CDR1 and CDR2: SQVTM and ANQGSEA. The CDR3 contains 12 residues. For the CDR3, the DNA is TGCAGCGTTGAACTCAGGGGGTACGAGCAGTACTTC. Protein product: CSVELRGYEQYF.

The chain recombines TRBV12-3 or TRBV12-4 with TRBJ2-1; D gene unclear. Between the trimmed V and J ends, which lost 7 bases and 5 bases, there was a span of 9 bases. The CDR3 is made up of 12 amino acids. In DNA, the CDR3 is TGTGCCAGCATGATACGCAACAATGAGCAGTTCTTC. As protein: CASMIRNNEQFF.

This chain connects TRBV20-1 to TRBJ2-3; D not resolved. Trimming cost V 5 bases and J 6 bases, with 12 bases left between them. Per the germline V gene, CDR1 is DFQATT and CDR2 is SNEGSKA (reference sequence). CDR3 size: 12 residues. CDR3 coding DNA: TGCAGTGCTCAGGATTACCGGGATACGCAGTATTTT. This sequence encodes CSAQDYRDTQYF.

This clonotype has only a few counts. The chain carries TRBV20-1 and TRBJ1-6, with 7 bases that match TRBD1. Unmatched junction bases numbered 11, after V lost 2 bases and J lost 10 bases. There are 15 residues in the CDR3. Germline loops: CDR1 DFQATT, CDR2 SNEGSKA (reference sequence). As DNA, the CDR3 is TGCAGTGCTAGATTATCCGGGACAGAGTCATCACCCCTCCACTTT. Translated: CSARLSGTESSPLHF.

This clonotype was seen a handful of times. The chain uses TRBV20-1 and TRBJ2-7, with 8 bases lining up with TRBD2. CDR1 and CDR2 (germline): DFQATT, SNEGSKA (reference sequence). CDR3 length: 14 amino acids. Trimming at V came to 2 bases and at J to 3 bases, leaving 6 bases not matched to a gene. The CDR3 sequence: CSARRRGANYEQYF. CDR3 coding DNA: TGCAGTGCTAGAAGGCGGGGGGCCAACTACGAGCAGTACTTC.

The chain employs TRBV11-1 and TRBJ2-1; 12 bases agree with TRBD2. CDR3 length equals 17 residues. The J segment lost 5 bases and the V segment lost 5 bases, leaving 10 bases of the junction unmatched. CDR1 and CDR2 (germline): SGHAT, FQDESV (reference sequence). As DNA, the CDR3 is TGTGCCAGCAGCCCCCGGACTAGCGGGATCGTTAACAATGAGCAGTTCTTC. Translated, it gives CASSPRTSGIVNNEQFF.

The rearrangement joins TRBV6-1 to TRBJ2-5; TRBD1 matches 8 bases. The tail of the sequence fits TRBJ2-7 better, so the J call may be wrong. This CDR3 has 12 residues. The germline gives CDR1 MNHNS, CDR2 SASEGT. CDR3 sequence reads: CASRQGLDEQYF. In DNA, the CDR3 is TGTGCCAGTAGACAGGGGCTGGACGAGCAGTACTTC.

With respect to this clonotype: A much more abundant neighbour one base away suggests this may be a read error. The V call is TRBV29-1, the J call TRBJ2-7; no firm D call. The DNA end lines up better with TRBJ2-5; the J call may be wrong. The CDR3 is 10 residues long. Germline lookup yields CDR1 SQVTM and CDR2 ANQGSEA. CDR3 in DNA: TGCAACACCAATACTGAGACCCAGTACTTC. It yields the protein CNTNTETQYF.

This clonotype was found a few times. This chain joins TRBV4-1 and TRBJ2-7; 8 nucleotides align to TRBD1. There are 15 residues in the CDR3. V trimming: 1 base; J trimming: 4 bases; junction bases outside the gene matches: 6. Per the germline V gene, CDR1 is MGHRA and CDR2 is YSYEKL. CDR3 DNA sequence: TGCGCCAGCAGCCAAGGATTCAGGGGGCCTTACGAGCAGTACTTC. Translation: CASSQGFRGPYEQYF.

This clonotype showed up just a few times. The V gene is TRBV7-2, the J gene TRBJ2-3, with a possible D match to TRBD1 (6 bases). This CDR3 contains 15 residues. Germline V CDR1 and CDR2: SGHTA, FQGNSA. Trimming took off 6 bases at V and 0 bases at J, with 13 bases between the two ends. In DNA form, the CDR3 reads TGTGCCAGCAGTCTCGGACAGCGGAGCACAGATACGCAGTATTTT. Protein product: CASSLGQRSTDTQYF.

This rearrangement joins TRBV20-1 to TRBJ1-5, with D possibly being TRBD1 (5 bases). V was trimmed by 5 bases and J by 0 bases, leaving 11 bases between them. This CDR3 is 14 amino acids long. Germline CDR1 and CDR2: DFQATT and SNEGSKA (reference sequence). The CDR3 here is CSALQGPSNQPQHF. The CDR3 DNA reads TGCAGTGCTCTTCAGGGACCTAGCAATCAGCCCCAGCATTTT.

This clonotype was recorded a few times. The chain uses TRBV7-2 and TRBJ2-7; 7 bases are shared with TRBD2. After removal of 1 base from V and 7 bases from J, the junction contained 10 bases not matched to a gene. The germline V gene has CDR1 SGHTA and CDR2 FQGNSA. This CDR3 is built from 15 residues. CDR3 protein: CASSLGRDYRLEQYF. The DNA for the CDR3 is TGTGCCAGCAGCTTAGGGAGGGACTACCGTTTAGAGCAGTACTTC.

This clonotype was observed a single time. This could be a read error, since a much larger clone is one nucleotide away. The chain combines TRBV5-1 with TRBJ2-3, with 7 bases lining up with TRBD1. The CDR3 is 14 amino acids. Germline CDR1 reads SGHRS; CDR2 reads YFSETQ. V shed 2 bases, J shed 2 bases, and the junction held 2 bases outside the gene matches. The CDR3, as DNA: TGCGCCAGCAGCTTACAGGGGACCACAGATACGCAGTATTTT. Its translation: CASSLQGTTDTQYF.

This clonotype was counted only a few times. V usage is TRBV12-3 or TRBV12-4 and J usage is TRBJ2-1, with 8 bases that match TRBD2. Unmatched junction bases numbered 4, after V lost 4 bases and J lost 2 bases. This CDR3 has 15 residues. The CDR3 DNA follows: TGTGCCAGCAGTTACCGTAGCGGGACCTACAATGAGCAGTTCTTC. As protein: CASSYRSGTYNEQFF.

Regarding this clonotype: Mismatch with germline at one junction end may stem from a read error. This rearrangement joins TRBV5-1 to TRBJ2-5, with 7 bases aligning to TRBD2. This CDR3 has 17 residues. Germline V gene sequence: CDR1 SGHRS, CDR2 YFSETQ. This chain's CDR3 is CASSNLTTSWGEETRYF. CDR3 DNA sequence: TGCGCCAGCAGCAACCTCACGACTAGCTGGGGTGAAGAGACCCGGTACTTC.

J is TRBJ2-1 and V is TRBV6-5; TRBD2 agrees at 10 bases. V lost 2 bases to trimming and J lost 5 bases; unmatched junction nucleotides: 3. The CDR3 totals 15 residues. Germline CDR1 and CDR2: MNHEY and SVGAGI. CDR3 coding DNA: TGTGCCAGCAGTTACAGAGGACTAGCGGACAATGAGCAGTTCTTC. Translated, it gives CASSYRGLADNEQFF.

V usage is TRBV6-4 and J usage is TRBJ2-7; 8 bases map to TRBD1. Germline values: CDR1 MRHNA, CDR2 SNTAGT. V trimming: 0 bases; J trimming: 5 bases; junction bases outside the gene matches: 6. CDR3 size: 15 residues. This chain's CDR3 is CASSDSGQGRDEQYF. The CDR3 DNA reads TGTGCCAGCAGTGACTCCGGACAGGGTCGAGACGAGCAGTACTTC.

This clonotype was detected only a few times. This chain uses TRBV10-3 with TRBJ2-1; perhaps TRBD2 as D (6 bases). The CDR3 length is 14 residues. V lost 7 bases, J lost 4 bases, and 14 bases lay in between. Looked up from germline, CDR1 is ENHRY and CDR2 is SYGVKD. The CDR3: CAITTEGTYNEQFF. The DNA of the CDR3 is TGTGCCATCACTACCGAAGGGACTTACAATGAGCAGTTCTTC.

The chain uses TRBV2 and TRBJ2-6, with D possibly TRBD1 on 6 matching bases. CDR1 is SNHLY and CDR2 is FYNNEI in the germline V gene. V was clipped by 5 bases and J by 0 bases, with 11 bases between them. The CDR3 has 16 amino acids. CDR3 sequence reads: CASSRTDLSGANVLTF. The CDR3 bases are TGTGCCAGCAGTCGGACAGACCTCTCTGGGGCCAACGTCCTGACTTTC.

This clonotype was counted once. This sequence joins TRBV27 and TRBJ2-1; D is perhaps TRBD2 (6 bases). Germline lookup yields CDR1 MNHEY and CDR2 SMNVEV (reference sequence). CDR3 length: 15 residues. The V gene lost 7 bases and the J gene lost 5 bases, with 18 bases spanning the gap. The CDR3 loop is CASKLAGLDHNEQFF. Here the CDR3 DNA reads TGTGCCAGCAAGTTGGCGGGATTGGACCACAATGAGCAGTTCTTC.